The 25 T cell receptor beta chains below come from one sample, sequenced in a study of cytomegalovirus exposure and HLA in healthy donors. Primers for the PCR totalled 60 Vbeta and 13 Jbeta. The table came from immunoSEQ multiplex PCR; TCRdb's copy has only in-frame clones and leaves some out. The sample has 55,000 to 85,000 clones; about 78% are singletons. The source material was PBMCs. The receptors originated from a woman aged 40 to 55 in good health and CMV-seropositive.

The V and J genes are TRBV29-1 and TRBJ2-4; 9 nucleotides agree with TRBD1. CDR1 SQVTM and CDR2 ANQGSEA come from the germline V gene. The CDR3 contains 14 residues. V was pared by 4 bases and J by 0 bases, with 1 base of the junction left unmatched. The CDR3 region is CSVGTGVAKNIQYF. CDR3 sequence (DNA): TGCAGCGTTGGGACAGGGGTAGCCAAAAACATTCAGTACTTC.

The chain uses TRBV20-1 and TRBJ1-5; TRBD1 matches at 10 bases. V lost 4 bases, J lost 12 bases, and 3 bases stayed unmatched. CDR3 length equals 11 residues. Germline V CDR1 and CDR2: DFQATT, SNEGSKA (reference sequence). For the CDR3, the DNA is TGCAGTGCTACCGGGACAGGGGACCAGCATTTT. Residues: CSATGTGDQHF.

This clone was counted a single time. The chain recombines TRBV5-1 with TRBJ1-2; possible D gene TRBD1, 5 bases. Per germline, CDR1 SGHRS and CDR2 YFSETQ. V was cut by 4 bases and J by 0 bases, with 10 bases left in between. The length of the CDR3 is 14 residues. This CDR3 is CASSISGANYGYTF. CDR3 sequence (DNA): TGCGCCAGCAGCATCTCGGGGGCTAACTATGGCTACACCTTC.

The V gene is TRBV9, the J gene TRBJ2-1; 8 bases fit TRBD2. Trimming removed 0 bases from V and 1 base from J; junction bases left unmatched: 12. There are 19 residues in the CDR3. Germline V gene data show CDR1 as SGDLS and CDR2 as YYNGEE. The DNA for the CDR3 is TGTGCCAGCAGCGTAGACGTATCTGTCCCGGGGGGGTCCTACAATGAGCAGTTCTTC. This translates into CASSVDVSVPGGSYNEQFF.

The V and J genes are TRBV5-6 and TRBJ2-1; D possibly corresponds to TRBD2 (5 bases). The V end lost 4 bases, the J end lost 2 bases, and 13 bases lay between the germline ends. Germline V gene sequence: CDR1 SGHDT, CDR2 YYEEEE. The CDR3 has 15 residues. The CDR3, as DNA: TGTGCCAGCAGCGCCCATCGGGGAGCCTACAATGAGCAGTTCTTC. Translated: CASSAHRGAYNEQFF. The full variable domain, its missing parts supplied by reference TRBV5-6 and TRBJ2-1, is DAGVTQSPTHLIKTRGQQVTLRCSPKSGHDTVSWYQQALGQGPQFIFQYYEEEERQRGNFPDRFSGHQFPNYSSELNVNALLLGDSALYLCASSAHRGAYNEQFFGPGTRLTVL.

The chain combines TRBV5-4 with TRBJ2-3; unclear D gene. This CDR3 spans 13 amino acids. The V end lost 0 bases, the J end lost 0 bases, and 2 bases lay between the germline ends. Germline values: CDR1 SGHNT, CDR2 YYREEE (reference sequence). CDR3 protein: CASSLASTDTQYF. CDR3 bases: TGTGCCAGCAGCTTGGCGAGCACAGATACGCAGTATTTT.

V and J are TRBV19 and TRBJ2-7, with 8 bases identical to TRBD2. Per the germline V gene, CDR1 is LNHDA and CDR2 is SQIVND (reference sequence). V gave up 5 bases and J gave up 3 bases; unmatched junction bases: 9. This CDR3 contains 15 residues. CDR3 nucleotides: TGTGCCAGTAGTCCGTCCGGGACTAGAAACTACGAGCAGTACTTC. Translation gives CASSPSGTRNYEQYF. Combining the CDR3 with reference TRBV19 and TRBJ2-7 gives the whole variable domain DGGITQSPKYLFRKEGQNVTLSCEQNLNHDAMYWYRQDPGQGLRLIYYSQIVNDFQKGDIAEGYSVSREKKESFPLTVTSAQKNPTAFYLCASSPSGTRNYEQYFGPGTRLTVT.

This clone has just one count. This chain connects TRBV4-1 to TRBJ2-3; 9 bases agree with TRBD1. This CDR3 has 17 amino acids. The V gene end was trimmed by 4 bases and the J gene end by 6 bases; junction bases not matched to a gene: 14. Germline CDR1 MGHRA, CDR2 YSYEKL. In nucleotides, the CDR3 is TGCGCCAGCAGCCCCGGGAACAGGGGGCTAATCGGGGATACGCAGTATTTT. Protein: CASSPGNRGLIGDTQYF.

V is TRBV7-8 and J is TRBJ1-4; D not certain. Trimming left V 0 bases short and J 0 bases short, with 17 bases between. The CDR3 length is 19 residues. The germline CDR1 and CDR2 sequences are SGHVS and FQNEAQ. CDR3 coding DNA: TGTGCCAGCAGCTTAGCGCGGGCACCTTTAGCGTCAACTAATGAAAAACTGTTTTTT. Residues: CASSLARAPLASTNEKLFF.

This clone was detected a few times. The CDR3, as DNA: TGTGCCAGCAGCCAATTCAGGGCTCGGAATGAGCAGTTCTTC. Its translation is CASSQFRARNEQFF. This chain connects TRBV14 to TRBJ2-1; TRBD1 is a possible D gene (5 bases). The germline V gene has CDR1 SGHDN and CDR2 FVKESK. The CDR3 runs 14 residues. The ends were cut back, 2 bases at V and 7 bases at J, with 12 bases in the middle.

V gene TRBV5-4 combines with J gene TRBJ1-2; D is ambiguous. V was trimmed by 4 bases and J by 0 bases, leaving 25 bases between them. Germline assignment: CDR1 SGHNT and CDR2 YYREEE (reference sequence). The CDR3 loop spans 19 amino acids. CDR3 amino acids: CASSRSLFRREPANYGYTF. The CDR3 coding sequence is TGTGCCAGCAGCCGTAGCCTTTTTCGCCGGGAGCCCGCTAACTATGGCTACACCTTC.

J is TRBJ2-7 and V is TRBV6-1; D call uncertain. Germline V gene sequence: CDR1 MNHNS, CDR2 SASEGT. The V gene lost 0 bases and the J gene lost 0 bases, with 12 bases spanning the gap. This CDR3 has 16 amino acids. The CDR3 region has the DNA TGTGCCAGCAGTGAAGCGCTTCCTAGGAGCTCCTACGAGCAGTACTTC. Its translation is CASSEALPRSSYEQYF.

This chain links TRBV7-6 with TRBJ1-5, with a possible D match to TRBD1 (5 bases). Trimming removed 1 base at V and 0 bases at J, with 10 bases between. Germline-derived CDR1 and CDR2 are SGHVS and FNYEAQ. The CDR3 has 16 residues. In DNA, the CDR3 is TGTGCCAGCAGCTTAGGGACACCTTATAGCAATCAGCCCCAGCATTTT. It encodes CASSLGTPYSNQPQHF.

The chain has TRBV5-4 and TRBJ1-1; weak D call: TRBD1 (5 bases). Per germline, CDR1 SGHNT and CDR2 YYREEE (reference sequence). Trimming left V 1 base short and J 4 bases short, with 14 bases between. The length of the CDR3 is 15 residues. The CDR3 here is CASSLSSGGGTEAFF. The CDR3 DNA is TGTGCCAGCAGCTTGTCCTCGGGGGGGGGCACTGAAGCTTTCTTT.

This sequence joins TRBV7-3 and TRBJ1-1, with D perhaps TRBD1 (5 bases). The V end lost 7 bases, the J end lost 1 base, and 16 bases lay between the germline ends. This CDR3 region has 15 residues. CDR1 SGHTA and CDR2 FQGTGA come from the germline V gene. This CDR3 reads CASTPQGRRNTEAFF. The CDR3 DNA is TGTGCCAGCACCCCCCAGGGCCGGCGGAACACTGAAGCTTTCTTT.

V usage is TRBV6-6 and J usage is TRBJ2-7, with D maybe TRBD1 (5 bases). V dropped 4 bases and J dropped 5 bases, with 15 bases sitting between them. The CDR3 is made up of 14 amino acids. Germline loops: CDR1 MNHNY, CDR2 SVGAGI (reference sequence). Written as DNA, the CDR3 is TGTGCCAGCAGTTCGGACACCCACCGGAACGAGCAGTACTTC. It translates to CASSSDTHRNEQYF.

The chain is built from TRBV6-1 and TRBJ1-1; TRBD1 is a possible D gene (6 bases). V was clipped by 3 bases and J by 11 bases, with 19 bases between them. CDR1 and CDR2 from the germline V gene are MNHNS and SASEGT. The CDR3 consists of 14 residues. CDR3 residues: CASSDRGVNTGAFF. As DNA, the CDR3 is TGTGCCAGCAGTGACAGGGGTGTGAACACAGGGGCTTTCTTT.

V is TRBV14 and J is TRBJ2-7; D may be TRBD2 (7 bases). The CDR3 contains 15 residues. Per the germline V gene, CDR1 is SGHDN and CDR2 is FVKESK. The V gene lost 4 bases and the J gene lost 2 bases, with 15 bases spanning the gap. Here the CDR3 DNA reads TGTGCCAGCAGCCTCTTGGGGGGGGCTCCCTACGAGCAGTACTTC. It yields the protein CASSLLGGAPYEQYF.

The V and J genes are TRBV6-1 and TRBJ2-1; TRBD1 aligns across 11 bases. Per the germline V gene, CDR1 is MNHNS and CDR2 is SASEGT. This CDR3 comprises 16 residues. Trimming took 3 bases from V and 6 from J; bases not matched to a gene: 7. The CDR3 DNA sequence: TGTGCCAGCAGTGAGGTTTTTGGGACAGGGGGCAATGAGCAGTTCTTC. Translating it yields CASSEVFGTGGNEQFF.

The gene calls are TRBV6-6 and TRBJ1-5; 7 nucleotides align to TRBD1. CDR1 and CDR2 from the germline V gene are MNHNY and SVGAGI (reference sequence). Trimming at V came to 7 bases and at J to 4 bases, leaving 10 bases not matched to a gene. The CDR3 consists of 15 residues. CDR3 nucleotide sequence: TGTGCCAGCACCCTATACCGGGACAGTAATCAGCCCCAGCATTTT. Its translation: CASTLYRDSNQPQHF.

J is TRBJ2-3 and V is TRBV7-2; D is perhaps TRBD2 (5 bases). Between the trimmed V and J ends, which lost 5 bases and 4 bases, there was a span of 13 bases. CDR3 size: 14 residues. Germline loops: CDR1 SGHTA, CDR2 FQGNSA. The CDR3 is CASSPGLGADTQYF. CDR3 sequence (DNA): TGTGCCAGCAGCCCAGGTCTGGGAGCAGATACGCAGTATTTT.

The chain is built from TRBV6-5 and TRBJ2-6; D remains ambiguous. The CDR3 consists of 14 residues. Looked up from germline, CDR1 is MNHEY and CDR2 is SVGAGI. Trimming took 7 bases from V and 2 from J, leaving 9 bases between them. For the CDR3, the DNA is TGTGCCAGCACCCGACGGGCTGGGGCCAACGTCCTGACTTTC. Its translation: CASTRRAGANVLTF.

J is TRBJ1-1 and V is TRBV5-1; 9 bases line up with TRBD1. The length of the CDR3 is 15 residues. The V gene end was trimmed by 3 bases and the J gene end by 4 bases; junction bases not matched to a gene: 7. CDR1 is SGHRS, CDR2 YFSETQ, per germline. The CDR3 sequence: CASSSQGAAATEAFF. CDR3 in DNA: TGCGCCAGCAGCTCACAGGGGGCGGCGGCCACTGAAGCTTTCTTT.

J is TRBJ1-5 and V is TRBV19; D not resolved. The CDR3 is 14 amino acids. CDR1 is LNHDA, CDR2 SQIVND, per germline (reference sequence). The V end lost 1 base, the J end lost 0 bases, and 4 bases lay between the germline ends. The CDR3 DNA reads TGTGCCAGTAGTATAGCCGTTAGCAATCAGCCCCAGCATTTT. Protein product: CASSIAVSNQPQHF.

This clone has a single count. Distinct nucleotide sequences in the sample also encode this CDR3. The V call is TRBV30, the J call TRBJ2-5; TRBD2 matches 9 bases. From germline, CDR1 is GTSNPN and CDR2 SVGIG (reference sequence). The CDR3 sequence is 12 residues long. With V trimmed by 5 bases and J by 7 bases, 5 bases remained unmatched. The CDR3 DNA reads as TGTGCCTGGGGACTAGCGAGTGGGACCCAGTACTTC. Protein sequence: CAWGLASGTQYF.